This TCR beta chain stems from a study of T cell responses to AZD1222 COVID-19 vaccine (dated by TCRdb to the early 2020s). For the study in its entirety: AZD1222 recipients given second doses at about 4 weeks or at about 12 weeks were pooled, since spike-specific TCR depth and breadth were not found to differ between the two schedules. A total of 240 or so trial participants underwent TCR sequencing, of whom roughly 210 had received two doses of AZD1222 and some 25 had received two doses of the MenACWY control vaccine. Enrollment into the trials was organized by age into subgroups of 18-55, 56-69 and 70-plus years, and those subgroups contained around 150, 28 and 57 TCR-sequenced participants, respectively. Overall study results and their limits: CD4 TCRs associated with the vaccine covered the entire spike protein, and the dominant responses were in regions 160-218 and 743-854. A significant rise in spike-specific TCR breadth and depth was observed after two AZD1222 doses relative to day 0 and relative to MenACWY recipients. Only five to seven AZD1222 recipients were SARS-CoV-2 seropositive at baseline, limiting conclusions about previously exposed vaccinees. Epitopes outside the regions mutated in the B.1.351 and B.1.1.7 variants were reportedly recognized by nearly half of the unique spike-specific TCRs. Participants were mostly white British and included more females than males, and it was suggested by the authors that clonal diversity may have been underestimated. No day 14 peak-response samples were available, so repertoires were characterized only after the peak T cell response. In the small 56-69-year group, the increase in depth fell short of significance, most likely because of low power.

The CDR3 regions of human TCRbeta chains were subjected to immunosequencing. From the authors' description of their analysis: Repertoire TCRs were checked for matches against a reference library of SARS-CoV-2-specific TCRs that had been generated using the MIRA antigen-specificity platform. Breadth meant the fraction of unique TCRs that were SARS-CoV-2-associated, whereas depth meant the fraction of total T cells that were SARS-CoV-2-associated. Each spike-specific TCR was assigned to its reactive spike region and to a CD4 or CD8 class using the MIRA data. Log10-transformed breadth and depth values were compared by one-way ANOVA with Sidak's multiple comparisons tests. This is the immuneACCESS table as TCRdb keeps it, with only in-frame sequences that have V and J called. A part of the clones is gone; compared with another copy, unresolved V genes explain less than half, and the rest is unexplained. That table supplies the V and J calls and clone size; D and trimming were determined from the DNA. This sample comprises 150,000 or so clones, 94% of them detected only once. The top ten constitute approximately 0.6% of the sample.

The germline V gene sets CDR1 to SGDLS and CDR2 to YYNGEE. The CDR3 sequence holds 12 residues, the cysteine and phenylalanine included. This entry keeps only the CDR3 DNA: 36 bases, framed from base 1. A distance of 6 bases separates the germline ends of V and J, which lose 4 bases and 2 bases respectively. The time point label corresponds to: baseline before first vaccination. Vaccinee samples came from UK trials COV001 and COV002, including a single-blind randomized controlled phase 2/3 trial of AZD1222 (ChAdOx1 nCoV-19) in healthy adults. For TCRbeta chain sequencing, PBMC samples were collected from trial participants at day 0 and at day 28 after the second dose. Points on this clone: It has no known antigen specificity. Base-call qualities are not available, and no considerably larger clone is one nucleotide away.

The sequence came from an adult in good health. The V gene is TRBV9 and the J gene is TRBJ1-1; no D gene is confidently identified. The sample consisted of peripheral blood, taken on day 0 of AZD1222 vaccination. The DNA sequence follows: TGTGCCAGCAGCCCAGCTAACACTGAAGCTTTCTTT. Its protein product is CASSPANTEAFF.